The source of this T cell receptor beta chain is a study of T cell repertoires in cytomegalovirus infection. Study as a whole: CMV infection and matching HLA type were both indicated by public TCR beta signatures. Findings and limits, study-wide: Summed frequency of public TCR beta families distinguished CMV carriers with the relevant HLA. It was HLA-C-restricted CMV-specific TCR beta clonotypes that dominated the response ex vivo.

TCRdb re-called the reads with MiXCR, one entry per CDR3 protein. The sample comprises some 400,000 distinct CDR3 sequences, over 15% of which are singletons, and around 10% rests with the top ten. Comment on this clonotype: As yet, its antigen is unknown.

This CDR3 contains 11 residues. V lost 4 bases and J 4 bases, leaving 7 bases between the germline ends. Germline CDR1 is SQVTM and CDR2 is ANQGSEA. This sequence originates from a human donor in good health (CMV status not recorded). Some clones in this sample may be carry-over from other donors' samples. Sequencing was performed on PBMCs. The chain links TRBV29-1 to TRBJ2-5; D is uncertain. The CDR3 sequence is CSVVLRETQYF. CDR3 nucleotide sequence: TGCAGCGTTGTGTTGCGAGAGACCCAGTACTTC.